Listed below are T cell receptor beta chains from one sample, sequenced in a study of blood T cell repertoires in COVID-19. Repertoires were generated with immunoSEQ multiplex PCR, while TCRdb's copy carries only in-frame clones and drops some. Among approximately 300,000 clones listed, 75% to 90% were seen once. Sample: PBMCs or T cells enriched from blood (not recorded which). The receptor set was obtained from a man aged 55 to 70 who had recovered from COVID-19. Each CDR3 is given with its conserved first and last residue. Each record gives: clone size, J gene, V gene, D gene, CDR3 protein, CDR3 DNA. A D gene is named only where the DNA matches it firmly. Rows may omit the clone size; those that give it use once, few, many or a size class.

size: NA
J: TRBJ2-7
V: TRBV4-2
D: TRBD2
CDR3: CASSLLLGLAGVPYEQYF
DNA: TGTGCCAGCAGCCTACTACTAGGATTAGCGGGAGTCCCCTACGAGCAGTACTTC

size: NA
J: TRBJ2-5
V: TRBV6-5
D: TRBD1
CDR3: CASSYSRDRVLETQYF
DNA: TGTGCCAGCAGTTACTCCCGGGACAGGGTCTTGGAGACCCAGTACTTC

size: once
J: TRBJ2-7
V: TRBV5-1
D: NA
CDR3: CASSLQGGYYEQYF
DNA: TGCGCCAGCAGCCTACAGGGGGGGTACTACGAGCAGTACTTC

size: NA
J: TRBJ1-5
V: TRBV12-3/TRBV12-4
D: NA
CDR3: CASSIDRLEPQHF
DNA: TGTGCCAGCAGCATTGACAGGTTGGAGCCCCAGCATTTT

size: NA
J: TRBJ2-7
V: TRBV19
D: NA
CDR3: CASSRLDSYEQYF
DNA: TGTGCCAGTAGTAGGCTAGATAGCTACGAGCAGTACTTC

size: NA
J: TRBJ1-1
V: TRBV28
D: NA
CDR3: CASSSTNEAFF
DNA: TGTGCCAGCAGTTCGACAAATGAAGCTTTCTTT

size: NA
J: TRBJ2-1
V: TRBV4-2
D: TRBD2
CDR3: CASSLYGLAGEQVPYNEQFF
DNA: TGTGCCAGCAGCCTCTACGGACTAGCGGGAGAGCAGGTTCCCTACAATGAGCAGTTCTTC

size: NA
J: TRBJ2-3
V: TRBV27
D: TRBD2
CDR3: CASSLGLAGYTDTQYF
DNA: TGTGCCAGCAGTCTGGGACTAGCGGGGTACACAGATACGCAGTATTTT

size: NA
J: TRBJ2-1
V: TRBV28
D: TRBD1
CDR3: CANKRTGGNEQFF
DNA: TGTGCCAACAAACGGACAGGGGGCAATGAGCAGTTCTTC

size: NA
J: TRBJ2-5
V: TRBV5-1
D: NA
CDR3: CASSPAGNQETQYF
DNA: TGCGCCAGCAGCCCTGCGGGAAACCAAGAGACCCAGTACTTC

size: NA
J: TRBJ1-1
V: TRBV28
D: NA
CDR3: CASSFYRVVGTEAFF
DNA: TGTGCCAGCAGTTTCTACAGGGTAGTGGGCACTGAAGCTTTCTTT

size: NA
J: TRBJ2-1
V: TRBV9
D: TRBD2
CDR3: CASSFSGTSGVENEQFF
DNA: TGTGCCAGCAGCTTTTCCGGGACTAGCGGGGTGGAGAATGAGCAGTTCTTC